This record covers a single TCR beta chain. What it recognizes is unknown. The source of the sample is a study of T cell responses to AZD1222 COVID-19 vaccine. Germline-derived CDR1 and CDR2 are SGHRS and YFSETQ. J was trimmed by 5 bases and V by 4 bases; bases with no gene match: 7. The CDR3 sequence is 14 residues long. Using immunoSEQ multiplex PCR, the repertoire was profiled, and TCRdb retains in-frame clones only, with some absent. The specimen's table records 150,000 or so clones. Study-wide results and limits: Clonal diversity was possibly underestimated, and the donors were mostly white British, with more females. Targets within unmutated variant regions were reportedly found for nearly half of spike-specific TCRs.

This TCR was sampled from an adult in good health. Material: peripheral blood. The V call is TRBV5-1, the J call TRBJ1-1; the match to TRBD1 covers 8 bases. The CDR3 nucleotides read TGCGCCAGCAGCCCGACCCAGGGGGCAACTGAAGCTTTCTTT. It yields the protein CASSPTQGATEAFF.